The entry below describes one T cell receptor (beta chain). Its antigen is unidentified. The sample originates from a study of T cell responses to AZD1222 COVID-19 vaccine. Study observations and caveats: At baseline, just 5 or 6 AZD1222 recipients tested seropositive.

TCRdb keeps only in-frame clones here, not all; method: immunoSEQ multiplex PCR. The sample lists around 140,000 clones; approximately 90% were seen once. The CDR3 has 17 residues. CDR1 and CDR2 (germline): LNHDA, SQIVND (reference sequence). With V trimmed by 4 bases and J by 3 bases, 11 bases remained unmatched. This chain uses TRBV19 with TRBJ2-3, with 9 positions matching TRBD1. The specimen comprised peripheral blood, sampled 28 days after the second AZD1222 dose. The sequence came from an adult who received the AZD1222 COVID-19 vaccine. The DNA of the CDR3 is TGTGCCAGTAGTACCGGACAGGGGCTCGCATTGACAGATACGCAGTATTTT. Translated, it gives CASSTGQGLALTDTQYF.